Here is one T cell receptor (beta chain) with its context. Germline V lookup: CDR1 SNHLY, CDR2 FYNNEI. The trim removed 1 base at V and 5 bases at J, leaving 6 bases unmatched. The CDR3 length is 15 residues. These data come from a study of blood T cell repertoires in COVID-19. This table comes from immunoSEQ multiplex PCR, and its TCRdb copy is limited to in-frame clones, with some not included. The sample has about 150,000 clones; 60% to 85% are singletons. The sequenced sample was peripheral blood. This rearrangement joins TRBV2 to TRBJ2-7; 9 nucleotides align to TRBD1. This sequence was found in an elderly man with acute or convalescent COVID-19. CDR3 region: CASSEEGTGSHEQYF. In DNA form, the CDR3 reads TGTGCCAGCAGTGAAGAAGGGACAGGGTCCCACGAGCAGTACTTC.